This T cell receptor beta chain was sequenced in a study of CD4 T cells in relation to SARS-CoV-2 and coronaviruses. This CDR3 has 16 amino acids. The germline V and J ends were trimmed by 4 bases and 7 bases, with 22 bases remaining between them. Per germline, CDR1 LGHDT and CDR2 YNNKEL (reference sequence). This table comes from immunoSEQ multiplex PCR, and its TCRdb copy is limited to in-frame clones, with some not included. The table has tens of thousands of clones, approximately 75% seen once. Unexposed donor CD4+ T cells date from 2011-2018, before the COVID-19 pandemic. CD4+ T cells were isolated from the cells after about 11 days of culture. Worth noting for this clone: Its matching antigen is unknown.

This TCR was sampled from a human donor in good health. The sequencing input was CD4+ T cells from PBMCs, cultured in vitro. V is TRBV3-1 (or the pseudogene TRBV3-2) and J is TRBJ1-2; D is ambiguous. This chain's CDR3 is CASSLRSVGIAAGYTF. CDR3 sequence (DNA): TGTGCCAGCAGCCTGAGGTCGGTAGGGATTGCGGCTGGCTACACCTTC.